These 21 T cell receptor beta chains originate from one sample sequenced in a study of T cell responses to AZD1222 COVID-19 vaccine. Some clones are missing from TCRdb's copy, which holds only in-frame ones; the method was immunoSEQ multiplex PCR. The repertoire holds around 66,000 clones, with around nine tenths as singletons. Sequenced here: peripheral blood, sampled 28 days after the second dose of the MenACWY control vaccine. Receptors originate from an adult who received the MenACWY meningococcal vaccine as a control.

The rearrangement links TRBV11-3 to TRBJ2-2, with 9 bases lining up with TRBD2. V shed 1 base and J 6 bases; nucleotides not matched to a gene: 6. This CDR3 is built from 16 residues. Germline loops: CDR1 SGHNT, CDR2 YENEEA. The DNA for the CDR3 is TGTGCCAGCAGCTTAGTCGCGGGGGGGCCTCCCGGGGAGCTGTTTTTT. Encoded protein: CASSLVAGGPPGELFF.

The J gene is TRBJ1-3, the V gene TRBV2; no reliable D call. Trimming took off 2 bases at V and 3 bases at J, with 8 bases between the two ends. CDR1 SNHLY and CDR2 FYNNEI come from the germline V gene. This CDR3 region has 14 residues. The CDR3 is CASSESGIGNTIYF. The DNA of the CDR3 is TGTGCCAGCAGTGAATCCGGGATTGGAAACACCATATATTTT.

V and J are TRBV5-5 and TRBJ1-2, with D unclear. The CDR3 length is 13 residues. Germline V CDR1 and CDR2: SGHKS, YYEKEE (reference sequence). V lost 6 bases, J lost 2 bases, and 11 bases lay in between. The CDR3 is CASTPLGNYGYTF. The CDR3 DNA reads as TGTGCCAGCACCCCGCTAGGGAACTATGGCTACACCTTC.

This clone was observed a few times. The rearrangement uses TRBV3-1 (or the pseudogene TRBV3-2) and TRBJ2-7; 7 nucleotides match TRBD1. J lost 1 base, V lost 3 bases, and 3 bases had no gene match. The CDR3 has 14 amino acids. Germline V lookup: CDR1 LGHDT, CDR2 YNNKEL (reference sequence). DNA of the CDR3: TGTGCCAGCAGCCAGGGGACAGTTTCCTACGAGCAGTACTTC. Protein sequence: CASSQGTVSYEQYF.

The chain carries TRBV30 and TRBJ2-1; 8 bases map to TRBD1. V was clipped by 0 bases and J by 12 bases; unmatched bases: 7. Germline V gene lookup returns CDR1 GTSNPN and CDR2 SVGIG (reference sequence). The CDR3 covers 13 residues. This chain's CDR3 is CAWSVTGGEGQFF. CDR3 DNA: TGTGCCTGGAGTGTCACAGGGGGTGAGGGGCAGTTCTTC. Based on the CDR3 plus reference TRBV30 and TRBJ2-1, the full variable domain is SQTIHQWPATLVQPVGSPLSLECTVEGTSNPNLYWYRQAAGRGLQLLFYSVGIGQISSEVPQNLSASRPQDRQFILSSKKLLLSDSGFYLCAWSVTGGEGQFFGPGTRLTVL.

This clone occurred once. The V and J genes are TRBV28 and TRBJ1-2, with D perhaps TRBD1 (5 bases). In germline, CDR1 is MDHEN, CDR2 SYDVKM. This CDR3 region has 14 residues. V shed 7 bases and J shed 6 bases, with 18 bases lying between them. CDR3 sequence reads: CASTTRGAADGYTF. CDR3 coding DNA: TGTGCCAGCACCACACGAGGGGCGGCGGATGGCTACACCTTC.

V and J are TRBV7-8 and TRBJ1-5; D is uncertain. The CDR3 length is 15 residues. The germline V and J ends were trimmed by 5 bases and 3 bases, with 14 bases remaining between them. From germline, CDR1 is SGHVS and CDR2 FQNEAQ. CDR3 coding DNA: TGTGCCAGCAGCCCGATTAGGGCCACCAATCAGCCCCAGCATTTT. This encodes CASSPIRATNQPQHF.

Here the CDR3 DNA reads TGCGCCAGCAGCCAAGGTGGACAGAATGAGCAGTTCTTC. Its translation is CASSQGGQNEQFF. The chain employs TRBV4-1 and TRBJ2-1; perhaps TRBD1 as D (6 bases). This CDR3 region has 13 residues. CDR1 MGHRA and CDR2 YSYEKL come from the germline V gene. Trimming took off 1 base at V and 7 bases at J, with 8 bases between the two ends.

This sequence joins TRBV5-6 and TRBJ1-2; the D is unclear. Per the germline V gene, CDR1 is SGHDT and CDR2 is YYEEEE. The V gene lost 0 bases and the J gene lost 8 bases, with 14 bases spanning the gap. There are 14 residues in the CDR3. CDR3 protein: CASSLVAFGRGYTF. CDR3 bases: TGTGCCAGCAGCTTGGTGGCCTTCGGGCGGGGCTACACCTTC. The full variable domain, completed using reference TRBV5-6 and TRBJ1-2, is DAGVTQSPTHLIKTRGQQVTLRCSPKSGHDTVSWYQQALGQGPQFIFQYYEEEERQRGNFPDRFSGHQFPNYSSELNVNALLLGDSALYLCASSLVAFGRGYTFGSGTRLTVV.

This clone was seen a handful of times. V and J are TRBV20-1 and TRBJ1-5; 9 nucleotides align to TRBD1. CDR3 size: 14 residues. V lost 3 bases to trimming and J lost 4 bases; unmatched junction nucleotides: 4. Germline CDR1 and CDR2: DFQATT and SNEGSKA (reference sequence). DNA for the CDR3: TGCAGTGCTAGTCCCGGGACAGGGAATCAGCCCCAGCATTTT. This translates into CSASPGTGNQPQHF.

The chain combines TRBV15 with TRBJ1-3, with D maybe TRBD1 (6 bases). V shed 1 base and J shed 0 bases, with 13 bases lying between them. Germline V CDR1 and CDR2: LNHNV, YYDKDF (reference sequence). The CDR3 length is 17 residues. The CDR3 protein is CATSRVPGHTSGNTIYF. The CDR3 DNA is TGTGCCACCAGCAGAGTCCCGGGACACACCTCTGGAAACACCATATATTTT.

The V and J genes are TRBV18 and TRBJ2-3; the match to TRBD1 covers 11 bases. CDR3 length equals 19 residues. Trimming cost V 0 bases and J 2 bases; bases outside gene matches: 10. Looked up from germline, CDR1 is KGHSH and CDR2 is LQKENI. The CDR3: CASSPPPGPGQGATDTQYF. The CDR3 region has the DNA TGTGCCAGCTCACCACCCCCGGGTCCCGGACAGGGGGCCACAGATACGCAGTATTTT.

The gene calls are TRBV29-1 and TRBJ1-2; D gene unclear. The CDR3 spans 13 residues. Germline V CDR1 and CDR2: SQVTM, ANQGSEA. The V gene lost 7 bases and the J gene lost 4 bases, with 16 bases spanning the gap. CDR3 in amino acids: CSAVPGDGYGYTF. CDR3 sequence (DNA): TGCAGCGCTGTACCAGGCGACGGCTATGGCTACACCTTC.

The chain has TRBV5-5 and TRBJ2-1, with TRBD2 as a possible D gene (6 bases). The CDR3 loop spans 16 amino acids. Between the trimmed V and J ends, which lost 3 bases and 9 bases, there was a span of 22 bases. Germline lookup yields CDR1 SGHKS and CDR2 YYEKEE (reference sequence). The CDR3 nucleotides read TGTGCCAGCAGCTACCGACTACGGCGGGACTCCAGTGAGCAGTTCTTC. Encoded protein: CASSYRLRRDSSEQFF.

The table lists this clone with a count of one. The CDR3 DNA reads TGTGCCAGCAGCCTCGATAGGTCTCATCAGCCCCAGCATTTT. Its protein product is CASSLDRSHQPQHF. The V and J genes are TRBV7-3 and TRBJ1-5; no firm D call. Per the germline V gene, CDR1 is SGHTA and CDR2 is FQGTGA. Trimming removed 5 bases from V and 5 bases from J, with 13 bases in between. This CDR3 has 14 residues.

This chain uses TRBV7-2 with TRBJ1-3; no reliable D call. This CDR3 is built from 15 residues. Trimming removed 3 bases at V and 3 bases at J, with 12 bases between. CDR1 and CDR2 from the germline V gene are SGHTA and FQGNSA. The CDR3 coding sequence is TGTGCCAGCAGCTTTGTTCCCCCAGATGGAAACACCATATATTTT. The encoded protein is CASSFVPPDGNTIYF.

This chain's CDR3 is CASSLRAGSDEQYF. CDR3 in DNA: TGCGCCAGCAGCTTGAGGGCAGGGTCGGACGAGCAGTACTTC. The chain carries TRBV5-1 and TRBJ2-7, with D possibly matching TRBD1 (5 bases). The V gene's germline CDR1 is SGHRS and CDR2 YFSETQ. The germline V and J ends were trimmed by 1 base and 5 bases, with 13 bases remaining between them. CDR3 length equals 14 residues.

The CDR3 here is CASRLAGAENSPLHF. DNA of the CDR3: TGTGCCAGCAGGCTCGCGGGGGCGGAAAATTCACCCCTCCACTTT. V is TRBV6-5 and J is TRBJ1-6; weak D call: TRBD1 (6 bases). The V end lost 6 bases, the J end lost 7 bases, and 16 bases lay between the germline ends. This CDR3 is 15 amino acids long. Germline-derived CDR1 and CDR2 are MNHEY and SVGAGI.

The rearrangement uses TRBV7-3 and TRBJ2-5; possibly TRBD2 for D (7 bases). The CDR3 runs to 17 residues. V lost 4 bases and J 2 bases, leaving 20 bases between the germline ends. From germline, CDR1 is SGHTA and CDR2 FQGTGA. CDR3 sequence: CASSSVGGPLRQETQYF. The CDR3 DNA reads TGTGCCAGCAGCTCGGTGGGGGGGCCGTTAAGGCAAGAGACCCAGTACTTC.

Notes on this clone: Germline and junction disagree at one end, which may indicate a read error. The J gene is TRBJ2-7, the V gene TRBV6-2 or TRBV6-3; the match to TRBD1 covers 8 bases. CDR1 is MNHEY and CDR2 is SVGEGT in the germline V gene. The CDR3 extends over 14 amino acids. Here the CDR3 reads CASTYWQGAYEQYF. DNA of the CDR3: TGTGCCAGCACTTACTGGCAGGGGGCGTACGAGCAGTACTTC.

This rearrangement joins TRBV6-1 to TRBJ2-5; tentatively, D is TRBD1 (6 bases). V lost 2 bases to trimming and J lost 1 base, with 11 bases between them. Germline V gives CDR1 MNHNS, CDR2 SASEGT. This CDR3 comprises 15 residues. CDR3 loop: CASSEMGQPQETQYF. CDR3 nucleotides: TGTGCCAGCAGTGAAATGGGACAACCCCAAGAGACCCAGTACTTC.